The 14 T cell receptor beta chains in this list originate from one sample, sequenced in a study of T cells after yellow fever vaccination. TCRdb processed the 5' RACE reads anew with MiXCR; each CDR3 protein has one entry. The data hold about 320,000 distinct CDR3 sequences, with about 4.5% observed a single time. The sample was PBMCs, taken 15 days after the yellow fever booster vaccination. The source of these receptors is a young man who received the YFV17D yellow fever vaccine.

This clonotype was picked up many times. V gene TRBV6-2 or TRBV6-3 combines with J gene TRBJ2-2; TRBD2 might be the D (6 bases). From germline, CDR1 is MNHEY and CDR2 SVGEGT. The CDR3 extends over 19 amino acids. Trimming took off 2 bases at V and 0 bases at J, with 19 bases between the two ends. The CDR3 is CASSYRRLVPITNTGELFF. CDR3 in DNA: TGTGCCAGCAGTTACCGCCGACTAGTCCCCATTACGAACACCGGGGAGCTGTTTTTT.

The chain has TRBV14 and TRBJ1-5; D is unclear. V was shortened by 4 bases and J by 4 bases, with 11 bases between the two germline ends. CDR3 length: 14 residues. Per germline, CDR1 SGHDN and CDR2 FVKESK. In DNA form, the CDR3 reads TGTGCCAGCAGCCCAACCGACTGGAATCAGCCCCAGCATTTT. Translation: CASSPTDWNQPQHF.

This clonotype was seen a few times. The chain links TRBV2 to TRBJ2-1; D may be TRBD2 (5 bases). In germline, CDR1 is SNHLY, CDR2 FYNNEI. This CDR3 region has 11 residues. Trimming removed 7 bases from V and 9 bases from J, with 10 bases in between. CDR3 in DNA: TGTGCCAGCAATTCTAGCCCTGAGCAGTTCTTC. Protein sequence: CASNSSPEQFF.

This clonotype was seen a few times. J is TRBJ1-6 and V is TRBV4-3; perhaps TRBD1 as D (6 bases). The V gene lost 4 bases and the J gene lost 9 bases, with 28 bases spanning the gap. Germline assignment: CDR1 LGHNA and CDR2 YSLEER. There are 19 residues in the CDR3. The CDR3 region is CASSPQDSGDVTWGSPLHF. The CDR3 DNA reads TGCGCCAGCAGCCCACAGGACAGCGGCGATGTCACGTGGGGTTCACCCCTCCACTTT.

This clonotype has only a few counts. The chain combines TRBV10-3 with TRBJ2-7; 10 positions match TRBD1. The CDR3 runs 15 residues. Unmatched junction bases numbered 5, after V lost 3 bases and J lost 3 bases. The germline V gene encodes CDR1 ENHRY and CDR2 SYGVKD. The CDR3 region has the DNA TGTGCCATCAGTGACCCAGGGACAGGGGACTACGAGCAGTACTTC. Translated, it gives CAISDPGTGDYEQYF.

The chain has TRBV5-1 and TRBJ2-3, with 8 positions matching TRBD2. From germline, CDR1 is SGHRS and CDR2 YFSETQ. CDR3 length: 14 residues. Trimming removed 4 bases from V and 2 bases from J; junction bases left unmatched: 3. CDR3 protein: CASSNSGATDTQYF. Here the CDR3 DNA reads TGCGCCAGCAGCAATAGCGGGGCCACAGATACGCAGTATTTT.

This clonotype was detected a few times. The rearrangement uses TRBV10-3 and TRBJ1-4; 9 bases match TRBD1. The V gene's germline CDR1 is ENHRY and CDR2 SYGVKD. The CDR3 has 14 residues. With V trimmed by 7 bases and J by 3 bases, 3 bases remained unmatched. DNA for the CDR3: TGTGCCATCAAGGGGGACAGGGCTAATGAAAAACTGTTTTTT. It is translated as CAIKGDRANEKLFF.

The chain carries TRBV7-8 and TRBJ2-7; perhaps TRBD2 as D (6 bases). There are 15 residues in the CDR3. Trimming took off 4 bases at V and 2 bases at J, with 15 bases between the two ends. Germline V gene data show CDR1 as SGHVS and CDR2 as FQNEAQ. This CDR3 is CASSSRVASAYEQYF. In DNA form, the CDR3 reads TGTGCCAGCAGCTCTAGAGTAGCTAGCGCCTACGAGCAGTACTTC.

This sequence joins TRBV5-1 and TRBJ2-5, with TRBD1 as a possible D gene (8 bases). Trimming stripped 4 bases from V and 3 bases from J, with 13 bases between. Germline values: CDR1 SGHRS, CDR2 YFSETQ. The CDR3 extends over 14 amino acids. CDR3 nucleotides: TGCGCCAGCAGCCTACAGGGGGGGGAAGAGACCCAGTACTTC. This codes for CASSLQGGEETQYF.

This clonotype was counted many times. The chain couples TRBV15 to TRBJ2-6, with TRBD1 as a possible D gene (7 bases). This CDR3 region has 17 residues. CDR1 and CDR2 (germline): LNHNV, YYDKDF (reference sequence). Trimming left V 8 bases short and J 0 bases short, with 17 bases between. The CDR3 DNA reads as TGTGCCACCGGTCAGGGGGGAAGTTTCTCTGGGGCCAACGTCCTGACTTTC. Its translation is CATGQGGSFSGANVLTF.

The chain joins TRBV6-2 or TRBV6-3 to TRBJ2-2; perhaps TRBD2 as D (7 bases). CDR1 and CDR2 from the germline V gene are MNHEY and SVGEGT. Trimming pared 5 bases from V and 3 bases from J, leaving 13 bases between. This CDR3 spans 15 amino acids. The CDR3 sequence: CASSVGGGHTGELFF. The DNA for the CDR3 is TGTGCCAGCAGTGTGGGGGGGGGCCACACCGGGGAGCTGTTTTTT.

In its sample, this clonotype ranks as medium-sized. The chain carries TRBV6-2 or TRBV6-3 and TRBJ2-1, with D tentatively TRBD2 (7 bases). CDR1 is MNHEY, CDR2 SVGEGT, per germline. This CDR3 has 16 residues. The V gene lost 6 bases and the J gene lost 5 bases, with 20 bases spanning the gap. The CDR3 DNA follows: TGTGCCAGCAGATACCTAGCGGAGGGGGGGCACAATGAGCAGTTCTTC. It translates to CASRYLAEGGHNEQFF.

This clonotype was picked up many times. The chain is built from TRBV20-1 and TRBJ2-5; TRBD2 might be the D (5 bases). Germline loops: CDR1 DFQATT, CDR2 SNEGSKA (reference sequence). V was shortened by 5 bases and J by 5 bases, with 15 bases between the two germline ends. The CDR3 is 13 residues long. CDR3 sequence (DNA): TGCAGTGCTGACGGGGTCTACCGGGAGACCCAGTACTTC. As protein: CSADGVYRETQYF.

In DNA, the CDR3 is TGTGCCAGCAGTTACTCGTCGGGGGCGGCTCAGCCCCAGCATTTT. This translates into CASSYSSGAAQPQHF. The chain couples TRBV6-5 to TRBJ1-5, with a possible D match to TRBD1 (6 bases). The germline CDR1 and CDR2 sequences are MNHEY and SVGAGI. There are 15 residues in the CDR3. V was clipped by 0 bases and J by 6 bases, with 12 bases between them.